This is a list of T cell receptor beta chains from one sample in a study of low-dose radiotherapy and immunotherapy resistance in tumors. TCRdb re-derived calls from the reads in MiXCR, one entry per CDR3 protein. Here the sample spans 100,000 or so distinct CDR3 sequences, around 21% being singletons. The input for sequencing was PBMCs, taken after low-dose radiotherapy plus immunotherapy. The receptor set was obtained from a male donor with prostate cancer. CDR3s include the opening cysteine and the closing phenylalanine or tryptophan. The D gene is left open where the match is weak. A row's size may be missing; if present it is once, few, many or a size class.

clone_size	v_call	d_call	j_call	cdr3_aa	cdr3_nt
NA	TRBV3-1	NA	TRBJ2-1	CASSQRGLNANEQFF	TGTGCCAGCAGCCAAAGAGGTCTGAATGCTAATGAGCAGTTCTTC
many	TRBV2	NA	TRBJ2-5	CASSEGVTDQETQYF	TGTGCCAGCAGTGAAGGTGTGACAGACCAAGAGACCCAGTACTTC
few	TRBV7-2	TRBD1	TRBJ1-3	CASSLDLAGGIEGNTIYF	TGTGCCAGCAGCTTAGATTTGGCAGGGGGGATCGAAGGAAACACCATATATTTT
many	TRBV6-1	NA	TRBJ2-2	CASSGARDGTGELFF	TGTGCCAGCAGTGGGGCCAGGGACGGCACCGGGGAGCTGTTTTTT
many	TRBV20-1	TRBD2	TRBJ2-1	CSAVGPSGGTLGYNEQFF	TGCAGTGCTGTGGGGCCTAGCGGGGGGACCCTAGGGTACAATGAGCAGTTCTTC
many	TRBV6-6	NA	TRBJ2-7	CASSYSEGGTYEQYF	TGTGCCAGCAGTTACTCGGAGGGGGGTACCTACGAGCAGTACTTC
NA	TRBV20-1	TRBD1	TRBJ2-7	CSASESGQGSYEQYF	TGCAGTGCTAGTGAGTCGGGACAGGGCTCCTACGAGCAGTACTTC
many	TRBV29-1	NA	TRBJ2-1	CSVDKGSNEQFF	TGCAGCGTTGACAAGGGAAGCAATGAGCAGTTCTTC
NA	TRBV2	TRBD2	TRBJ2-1	CASRVMGGTDEQFF	TGTGCCAGCAGAGTGATGGGAGGGACGGATGAGCAGTTCTTC
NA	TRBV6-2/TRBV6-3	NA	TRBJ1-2	CASSENQAHYGYTF	TGTGCCAGCAGTGAAAACCAAGCTCACTATGGCTACACCTTC
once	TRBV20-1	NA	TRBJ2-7	CSARDSLGYEQYF	TGCAGTGCTAGAGATTCACTGGGATACGAGCAGTACTTC
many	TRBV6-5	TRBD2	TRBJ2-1	CASRDTSGASDEQFF	TGTGCCAGCAGGGATACTAGCGGGGCGAGCGATGAGCAGTTCTTC
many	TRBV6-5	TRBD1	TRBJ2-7	CASSVAGQGQYEQYF	TGTGCCAGCAGTGTAGCCGGACAGGGGCAGTACGAGCAGTACTTC
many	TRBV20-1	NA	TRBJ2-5	CSAGLDPEGQYF	TGCAGTGCTGGACTCGACCCAGAGGGCCAGTACTTC
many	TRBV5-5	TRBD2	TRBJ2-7	CASSMDGGSPYEQYF	TGTGCCAGCAGCATGGACGGGGGGTCCCCCTACGAGCAGTACTTC
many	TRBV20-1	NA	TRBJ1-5	CSATHEELNQPQHF	TGCAGTGCTACCCATGAGGAACTAAATCAGCCCCAGCATTTT
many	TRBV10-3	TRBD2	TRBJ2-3	CAISAPTSGGDDTQYF	TGTGCCATCAGTGCCCCGACTAGCGGGGGGGACGATACGCAGTATTTT
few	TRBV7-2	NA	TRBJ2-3	CASSLTGTYTDTQYF	TGTGCCAGCAGCCTGACCGGGACTTACACAGATACGCAGTATTTT
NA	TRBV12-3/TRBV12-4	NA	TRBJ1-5	CAVGRTNQPQHF	TGTGCCGTCGGGAGGACCAATCAGCCCCAGCATTTT
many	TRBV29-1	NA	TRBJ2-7	CSVQTSYEQYF	TGCAGCGTTCAGACAAGCTACGAGCAGTACTTC
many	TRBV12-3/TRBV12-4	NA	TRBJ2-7	CASSLGGVEQYF	TGTGCCAGCAGTTTAGGCGGGGTCGAGCAGTACTTC
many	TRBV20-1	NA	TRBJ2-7	CSARDPGPYEQYF	TGCAGTGCTAGAGACCCGGGCCCCTACGAGCAGTACTTC